The 27 T cell receptor beta chains in this list originate from one sample, sequenced in a study of blood T cell repertoires in COVID-19. The method was immunoSEQ multiplex PCR; TCRdb's version includes in-frame clones alone and lacks a portion of them. The sample consists of approximately 100,000 clones, around 94% of them appearing once. Sequenced: peripheral blood. These receptors were collected from a middle-aged man with active COVID-19.

The CDR3 DNA is TGTGCCAGTAGTATGAGAGGTAATCAGCCCCAGCATTTT. Its translation: CASSMRGNQPQHF. V and J are TRBV19 and TRBJ1-5, with no clear D. CDR1 is LNHDA, CDR2 SQIVND, per germline (reference sequence). This CDR3 has 13 amino acids. V lost 3 bases and J lost 4, with 7 bases in between.

This chain links TRBV5-1 with TRBJ2-1; D is perhaps TRBD1 (7 bases). The CDR3 has 15 amino acids. Trimming cost V 6 bases and J 7 bases, with 20 bases left between them. CDR1 and CDR2 from the germline V gene are SGHRS and YFSETQ. CDR3 protein: CASTAGGGPPNEQFF. As DNA, the CDR3 is TGCGCCAGCACCGCCGGAGGGGGCCCTCCTAATGAGCAGTTCTTC.

V is TRBV10-3 and J is TRBJ1-1; D may be TRBD1 (5 bases). The CDR3 sequence is 13 residues long. Germline V gene sequence: CDR1 ENHRY, CDR2 SYGVKD. Deletions cut 10 bases from V and 5 bases from J, with 17 bases between. The CDR3 sequence is CATLDGEGTEAFF. For the CDR3, the DNA is TGTGCCACCCTTGATGGGGAGGGGACTGAAGCTTTCTTT.

This clone was seen once. Relative to the germline gene, one junction end is altered; a read error may explain this. The same CDR3 arises from other DNA sequences in this sample as well. This chain connects TRBV3-1 (or the pseudogene TRBV3-2) to TRBJ1-6, with 8 bases identical to TRBD1. Germline CDR1 LGHDT, CDR2 YNNKEL (reference sequence). The CDR3 is made up of 16 amino acids. CDR3 in amino acids: CASSQQITGGNSPLHF. CDR3 DNA: TGTGCCAGTAGCCAACAAATAACAGGGGGAAATTCACCCCTCCACTTT.

The chain links TRBV2 to TRBJ2-1, with a tentative D call TRBD2 (6 bases). In germline, CDR1 is SNHLY, CDR2 FYNNEI. Deletions cut 3 bases from V and 4 bases from J, with 13 bases between. The CDR3 has 15 residues. As DNA, the CDR3 is TGTGCCAGCAGTGAGAGAACTAGCAAATACAATGAGCAGTTCTTC. Translated, it gives CASSERTSKYNEQFF.

This clone came up once. V gene TRBV3-1 (or the pseudogene TRBV3-2) combines with J gene TRBJ2-1; TRBD1 matches 10 bases. The length of the CDR3 is 16 residues. Trimming at V came to 4 bases and at J to 8 bases, leaving 11 bases not matched to a gene. CDR1 LGHDT and CDR2 YNNKEL come from the germline V gene (reference sequence). CDR3 sequence reads: CASSLDRGSDRDEQFF. The DNA of the CDR3 is TGTGCCAGCAGCCTGGACAGGGGGTCCGACCGCGATGAGCAGTTCTTC.

This clone was seen a few times. The chain employs TRBV2 and TRBJ1-5; D remains unclear. Germline V gives CDR1 SNHLY, CDR2 FYNNEI. CDR3 length: 14 amino acids. The ends were cut back, 5 bases at V and 1 base at J, with 9 bases in the middle. The CDR3 DNA reads TGTGCCAGCAGTCCTGAACGGAGCAATCAGCCCCAGCATTTT. Residues: CASSPERSNQPQHF.

The gene calls are TRBV21-1 and TRBJ1-2; the table's TRBD1 call for D was not verified on the DNA. TRBV21-1 is noted as a pseudogene. CDR3 length: 15 amino acids. The CDR3 sequence is CASSNHRDTTYGYTF. The CDR3 DNA sequence: TGTGCCAGCAGCAATCATCGGGACACCACCTATGGCTACACCTTC.

In its sample, this clone was seen a few times. V gene TRBV7-3 combines with J gene TRBJ2-6; the D is unclear. V was clipped by 5 bases and J by 0 bases, with 8 bases between them. CDR3 length: 15 residues. Germline V gene lookup returns CDR1 SGHTA and CDR2 FQGTGA. CDR3 in amino acids: CASSPVFSGANVLTF. Here the CDR3 DNA reads TGTGCCAGCAGCCCCGTATTCTCTGGGGCCAACGTCCTGACTTTC.

The chain links TRBV2 to TRBJ2-2, with D possibly being TRBD2 (6 bases). Looked up from germline, CDR1 is SNHLY and CDR2 is FYNNEI. Trimming took off 7 bases at V and 7 bases at J, with 13 bases between the two ends. This CDR3 is built from 13 residues. The CDR3 DNA reads as TGTGCCAGCAAGCCTAGCGTCAACGGGGAGCTGTTTTTT. Encoded protein: CASKPSVNGELFF.

The V gene is TRBV6-5, the J gene TRBJ1-1; D unclear. The CDR3 is made up of 14 amino acids. In germline, CDR1 is MNHEY, CDR2 SVGAGI. Trimming removed 0 bases from V and 6 bases from J, with 11 bases in between. The CDR3, as DNA: TGTGCCAGCAGTTACTCCCCAGGCCGGCCTGAAGCTTTCTTT. Translation gives CASSYSPGRPEAFF.

V gene TRBV3-1 (or the pseudogene TRBV3-2) combines with J gene TRBJ2-4; D perhaps matches TRBD1 (6 bases). V was pared by 1 base and J by 7 bases, with 14 bases between. Looked up from germline, CDR1 is LGHDT and CDR2 is YNNKEL (reference sequence). The CDR3 contains 15 residues. The CDR3 loop is CASSQVGGFTNIQYF. The DNA for the CDR3 is TGTGCCAGCAGCCAAGTAGGGGGTTTCACGAACATTCAGTACTTC.

The chain carries TRBV5-5 and TRBJ2-5; 7 bases match TRBD1. Germline V lookup: CDR1 SGHKS, CDR2 YYEKEE (reference sequence). With V trimmed by 9 bases and J by 5 bases, 13 bases remained unmatched. This CDR3 is 14 amino acids long. CDR3 protein: CATMTGTPRETQYF. In DNA, the CDR3 is TGTGCCACCATGACAGGGACACCTCGGGAGACCCAGTACTTC.

The table lists this clone with a count of one. The chain is built from TRBV30 and TRBJ1-4; no definite D call. Per the germline V gene, CDR1 is GTSNPN and CDR2 is SVGIG (reference sequence). The CDR3 runs to 14 residues. Between the trimmed V and J ends, which lost 3 bases and 5 bases, there was a span of 13 bases. The CDR3 sequence: CAWSLTGLNEKLFF. CDR3 DNA sequence: TGTGCCTGGAGCCTCACCGGTTTGAATGAAAAACTGTTTTTT.

The chain joins TRBV7-9 to TRBJ2-5; 9 bases align to TRBD1. The trim removed 5 bases at V and 5 bases at J, leaving 3 bases unmatched. CDR1 is SEHNR, CDR2 FQNEAQ, per germline (reference sequence). This CDR3 is 13 amino acids long. The CDR3 region has the DNA TGTGCCAGCAGCCCGGGACAGGGCGAGACCCAGTACTTC. It yields the protein CASSPGQGETQYF.

The genes are TRBV2 and TRBJ1-2; D gene uncertain. Trimming pared 0 bases from V and 4 bases from J, leaving 3 bases between. Germline V lookup: CDR1 SNHLY, CDR2 FYNNEI. The CDR3 runs 12 residues. The CDR3 DNA reads TGTGCCAGCAGTGAAGCCGGCTATGGCTACACCTTC. Its translation is CASSEAGYGYTF.

The J gene is TRBJ2-7, the V gene TRBV6-5; 8 positions match TRBD2. V lost 6 bases and J lost 4; bases outside the gene matches: 5. From germline, CDR1 is MNHEY and CDR2 SVGAGI. CDR3 length equals 13 residues. CDR3 region: CASRPAGAYEQYF. CDR3 coding DNA: TGTGCCAGCAGACCAGCGGGAGCGTACGAGCAGTACTTC.

The V call is TRBV5-1, the J call TRBJ2-1, with D possibly matching TRBD2 (6 bases). Germline V gene data show CDR1 as SGHRS and CDR2 as YFSETQ. V lost 1 base, J lost 7 bases, and 15 bases lay in between. The CDR3 loop spans 15 amino acids. The CDR3 loop is CASSLMLAPKNEQFF. The CDR3 DNA reads TGCGCCAGCAGCTTGATGCTAGCGCCAAAGAATGAGCAGTTCTTC.

A single count supports this clone. The J gene is TRBJ2-7, the V gene TRBV27; 9 bases align to TRBD2. The CDR3 has 17 residues. Germline CDR1 is MNHEY and CDR2 is SMNVEV (reference sequence). V shed 3 bases and J 9 bases; nucleotides not matched to a gene: 18. This chain's CDR3 is CASSFVGWREGSTAQYF. The CDR3 DNA reads as TGTGCCAGCAGTTTTGTTGGGTGGCGGGAGGGCTCGACCGCGCAGTACTTC.

V and J are TRBV3-1 (or the pseudogene TRBV3-2) and TRBJ2-1, with no clear D. This CDR3 has 16 amino acids. Between the trimmed V and J ends, which lost 1 base and 4 bases, there was a span of 14 bases. The germline CDR1 and CDR2 sequences are LGHDT and YNNKEL (reference sequence). The CDR3 is CASSQVVTPSYNEQFF. The CDR3 DNA reads TGTGCCAGCAGCCAAGTTGTGACTCCCTCGTACAATGAGCAGTTCTTC.

This chain connects TRBV20-1 to TRBJ1-6, with D unclear. Per germline, CDR1 DFQATT and CDR2 SNEGSKA (reference sequence). V was cut by 5 bases and J by 8 bases, with 7 bases left in between. The CDR3 is 11 amino acids. The CDR3: CSARGDSPLHF. CDR3 sequence (DNA): TGCAGTGCTCGCGGGGATTCACCCCTCCACTTT.

J is TRBJ1-4 and V is TRBV19, with D perhaps matching TRBD1 (6 bases). V lost 2 bases and J 8 bases, leaving 12 bases between the germline ends. The CDR3 covers 14 residues. Per germline, CDR1 LNHDA and CDR2 SQIVND (reference sequence). In DNA form, the CDR3 reads TGTGCCAGTAGTATAAATCAGGGGCGCGAAAAACTGTTTTTT. Translating it yields CASSINQGREKLFF.

The rearrangement joins TRBV9 to TRBJ1-1, with D possibly matching TRBD1 (5 bases). The CDR3 contains 13 residues. Trimming stripped 7 bases from V and 5 bases from J, with 15 bases between. CDR1 and CDR2 (germline): SGDLS, YYNGEE. Here the CDR3 reads CASAGQGGTEAFF. The CDR3 nucleotides read TGTGCCAGCGCTGGGCAGGGAGGGACTGAAGCTTTCTTT.

The chain employs TRBV12-3 or TRBV12-4 and TRBJ1-2, with a weak D call TRBD1 (5 bases). This CDR3 contains 13 residues. V was shortened by 4 bases and J by 2 bases, with 8 bases between the two germline ends. CDR3 DNA sequence: TGTGCCAGCAGTTGGGACTTCAACTATGGCTACACCTTC. Translation: CASSWDFNYGYTF.

The chain couples TRBV5-8 to TRBJ1-4; 7 positions match TRBD1. Germline CDR1 is SGHTS and CDR2 is YDEGEE. CDR3 length equals 15 residues. V lost 7 bases, J lost 0 bases, and 6 bases stayed unmatched. CDR3 DNA: TGTGCCAGCGGGGACAGAGCCGCAACTAATGAAAAACTGTTTTTT. This codes for CASGDRAATNEKLFF.

The chain joins TRBV4-1 to TRBJ2-7; 7 bases are shared with TRBD1. J lost 5 bases, V lost 0 bases, and 4 bases had no gene match. The germline CDR1 and CDR2 sequences are MGHRA and YSYEKL. This CDR3 comprises 14 residues. In nucleotides, the CDR3 is TGCGCCAGCAGCCAAGAAGACAGGGAAAACGAGCAGTACTTC. This encodes CASSQEDRENEQYF.

The genes are TRBV7-9 and TRBJ2-3; D gene uncertain. CDR1 SEHNR and CDR2 FQNEAQ come from the germline V gene (reference sequence). The V end lost 7 bases, the J end lost 1 base, and 15 bases lay between the germline ends. This CDR3 comprises 15 residues. This chain's CDR3 is CASTSSQRRTDTQYF. The CDR3 coding sequence is TGTGCCAGCACCAGCAGTCAGCGACGCACAGATACGCAGTATTTT.